This T cell receptor beta chain was sequenced in a study of blood T cell repertoires in COVID-19. Germline V gives CDR1 DFQATT, CDR2 SNEGSKA (reference sequence). The CDR3 covers 12 residues. V was cut by 3 bases and J by 0 bases, with 5 bases left in between. Measured with immunoSEQ multiplex PCR; TCRdb has only the in-frame clones, and not every one. The table lists 250,000 or so clones, nearly 90% of them singletons, with 10% to 14% in the top ten. The sequenced sample was PBMCs or T cells enriched from blood (not recorded which). The genes are TRBV20-1 and TRBJ1-1; D remains ambiguous. The sequence derives from a man aged 25-45 years who had recovered from COVID-19. The CDR3 loop reads CSASSVNTEAFF. CDR3 nucleotides: TGCAGTGCTAGTTCGGTGAACACTGAAGCTTTCTTT.